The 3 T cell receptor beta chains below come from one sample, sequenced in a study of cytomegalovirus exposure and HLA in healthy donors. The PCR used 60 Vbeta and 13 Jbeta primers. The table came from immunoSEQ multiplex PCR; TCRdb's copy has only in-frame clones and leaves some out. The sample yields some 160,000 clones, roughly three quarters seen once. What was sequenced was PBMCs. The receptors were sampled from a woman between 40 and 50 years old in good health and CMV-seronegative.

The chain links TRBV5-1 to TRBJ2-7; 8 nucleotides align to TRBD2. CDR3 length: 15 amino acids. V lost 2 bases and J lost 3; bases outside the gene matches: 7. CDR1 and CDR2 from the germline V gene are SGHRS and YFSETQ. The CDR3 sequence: CASSLWSAGGYEQYF. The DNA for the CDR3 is TGCGCCAGCAGCTTATGGTCGGCGGGAGGCTACGAGCAGTACTTC.

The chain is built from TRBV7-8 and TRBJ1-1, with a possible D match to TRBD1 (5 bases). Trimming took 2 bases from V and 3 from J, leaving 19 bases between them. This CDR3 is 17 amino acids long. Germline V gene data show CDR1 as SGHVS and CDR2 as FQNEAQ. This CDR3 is CASSLIPSGGRDTEAFF. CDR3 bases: TGTGCCAGCAGCTTAATACCGTCCGGGGGTCGGGACACTGAAGCTTTCTTT.

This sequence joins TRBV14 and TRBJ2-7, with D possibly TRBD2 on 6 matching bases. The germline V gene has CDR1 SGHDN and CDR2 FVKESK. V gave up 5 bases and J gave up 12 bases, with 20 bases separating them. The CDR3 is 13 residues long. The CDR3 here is CASSLTEGGVPYF. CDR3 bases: TGTGCCAGCAGCTTAACGGAGGGCGGGGTTCCGTACTTC.